This T cell receptor beta chain derives from a study of T cell changes during pregnancy in multiple sclerosis. TCRdb keeps only in-frame clones here, not all; method: immunoSEQ multiplex PCR. This table has about 48,000 clones, nearly 95% appearing once. The receptor's source is a female donor with multiple sclerosis, enrolled in a pregnancy study. The input for sequencing was CD4+ T cells from peripheral blood mononuclear cells, taken in the third trimester of pregnancy.

The CDR3 loop is CASRTSSTSDTQYF. Here the CDR3 DNA reads TGTGCCAGCAGGACCTCCTCGACTTCAGATACGCAGTATTTT. The chain uses TRBV7-9 and TRBJ2-3; no definite D call. The CDR3 has 14 residues. Trimming removed 6 bases at V and 4 bases at J, with 14 bases between. Germline V CDR1 and CDR2: SEHNR, FQNEAQ (reference sequence).